This T cell receptor (beta chain) was identified in a study of CD8 T cells in Susac syndrome. General study results and limits: It was acknowledged in the study that the number of individuals who were included in its TCR sequencing and HLA analysis was relatively small.

The multiple sclerosis controls comprised treatment-naive patients whose relapsing-remitting disease was stable or active. Comment on this clonotype: What it recognizes is unknown.

An amount of RNA that ranged from 0.5 to 1 ug was reverse transcribed with random hexamers. It was immunoSEQ multiplex PCR that amplified TCR beta CDR3 across 54 Vbeta and 13 Jbeta. TCRdb recomputed calls from the immunoSEQ multiplex PCR reads with MiXCR, one row per CDR3 protein. This sample has about 64,000 distinct CDR3 sequences; about 94% occur once, and the top ten carry 0.56%. Germline lookup yields CDR1 SGHNT and CDR2 YENEEA. V was trimmed by 6 bases and J by 6 bases, leaving 9 bases between them. The CDR3 consists of 12 residues. Sequenced: CD8+ T cells from PBMCs. The clonotype was recovered from a human donor with multiple sclerosis. The chain carries TRBV11-3 and TRBJ2-1; D is possibly TRBD1 (5 bases). The CDR3 reads CASSSQGNEQFF. CDR3 coding DNA: TGTGCCAGCAGTTCCCAGGGCAATGAGCAGTTCTTC.